The 25 T cell receptor beta chains presented below share a single source sample, sequenced in a study of blood T cell repertoires in COVID-19. Assay used: immunoSEQ multiplex PCR; TCRdb lists only in-frame clones, some missing. The table shows a few hundred thousand clones, with 75% to 90% occurring only once. Input material: PBMCs or T cells enriched from blood (not recorded which). The receptors come from a woman aged 30 to 39 who had been exposed to COVID-19.

This clone showed up many times. This chain joins TRBV3-1 (or the pseudogene TRBV3-2) and TRBJ2-1; 14 bases are a match to TRBD2. The CDR3 has 20 residues. The V segment lost 0 bases and the J segment 5 bases; nucleotides outside the gene matches: 12. Germline CDR1 reads LGHDT; CDR2 reads YNNKEL (reference sequence). The CDR3 loop reads CASSQEAPWTSGGLNNEQFF. In DNA, the CDR3 is TGTGCCAGCAGCCAAGAGGCCCCGTGGACTAGCGGGGGGCTGAACAATGAGCAGTTCTTC.

This chain joins TRBV9 and TRBJ2-2; perhaps TRBD2 as D (5 bases). Germline CDR1 is SGDLS and CDR2 is YYNGEE. The germline V and J ends were trimmed by 0 bases and 0 bases, with 12 bases remaining between them. The CDR3 is 17 amino acids. The CDR3 coding sequence is TGTGCCAGCAGCGTAGCTAGCTCTAAAGCGAACACCGGGGAGCTGTTTTTT. Encoded protein: CASSVASSKANTGELFF.

V usage is TRBV5-1 and J usage is TRBJ2-1; TRBD2 matches 14 bases. Germline CDR1 is SGHRS and CDR2 is YFSETQ. J gave up 6 bases and V 7 bases, and 27 bases lay outside the gene matches. The CDR3 length is 22 residues. CDR3: CASSADLAGFGLAGGYFNEQFF. CDR3 DNA sequence: TGCGCCAGCTCAGCCGACTTAGCAGGTTTCGGACTAGCGGGGGGTTATTTCAATGAGCAGTTCTTC.

The J gene is TRBJ2-3, the V gene TRBV13; the match to TRBD2 covers 7 bases. Trimming removed 2 bases from V and 2 bases from J; junction bases left unmatched: 10. Germline V CDR1 and CDR2: PRHDT, FYEKMQ (reference sequence). This CDR3 contains 17 residues. The CDR3 spells CASSLSLAGVNTDTQYF. For the CDR3, the DNA is TGTGCCAGCAGCTTAAGTCTGGCGGGGGTTAACACAGATACGCAGTATTTT.

This clone has just a few counts. The chain recombines TRBV11-3 with TRBJ2-7, with D unresolved. CDR1 and CDR2 from the germline V gene are SGHNT and YENEEA. The V end was cut by 0 bases, the J end by 0 bases, with 9 bases between. This CDR3 region has 15 residues. CDR3 coding DNA: TGTGCCAGCAGCTTAGATATACTAAGCTCCTACGAGCAGTACTTC. Protein product: CASSLDILSSYEQYF.

The genes are TRBV30 and TRBJ1-2; 8 bases map to TRBD1. Germline CDR1 reads GTSNPN; CDR2 reads SVGIG (reference sequence). Trimming took 5 bases from V and 2 from J; bases not matched to a gene: 7. The CDR3 has 14 residues. CDR3 DNA: TGTGCCTGGTTTAGGACAGGGAAGAACTATGGCTACACCTTC. It encodes CAWFRTGKNYGYTF.

The chain recombines TRBV9 with TRBJ1-4, with unresolved D. Trimming took off 3 bases at V and 0 bases at J, with 6 bases between the two ends. CDR1 is SGDLS and CDR2 is YYNGEE in the germline V gene. This CDR3 is 14 amino acids long. CDR3 in amino acids: CASSAGATNEKLFF. The CDR3 region has the DNA TGTGCCAGCAGCGCCGGGGCAACTAATGAAAAACTGTTTTTT.

The chain links TRBV29-1 to TRBJ1-2, with 10 bases identical to TRBD1. Germline V gives CDR1 SQVTM, CDR2 ANQGSEA. V shed 6 bases, J shed 7 bases, and the junction held 8 bases outside the gene matches. The CDR3 is 13 amino acids. The chain's CDR3 is CSVGDRGLGGYTF. For the CDR3, the DNA is TGCAGCGTGGGGGACAGGGGTTTGGGTGGCTACACCTTC.

The chain couples TRBV30 to TRBJ1-5; D remains unclear. V gave up 0 bases and J gave up 2 bases, with 11 bases separating them. The CDR3 runs to 15 residues. The V gene's germline CDR1 is GTSNPN and CDR2 SVGIG (reference sequence). The CDR3 bases are TGTGCCTGGAGTGTGAGCGGCTTGGGCAATCAGCCCCAGCATTTT. Amino acid sequence: CAWSVSGLGNQPQHF.

V gene TRBV19 combines with J gene TRBJ1-5; 7 positions agree with TRBD1. The V gene's germline CDR1 is LNHDA and CDR2 SQIVND (reference sequence). V lost 7 bases to trimming and J lost 7 bases; unmatched junction nucleotides: 7. The CDR3 runs 13 residues. In DNA form, the CDR3 reads TGTGCCAGTACCCGGACAGGTTGGCAGCCCCAGCATTTT. This translates into CASTRTGWQPQHF.

The rearrangement joins TRBV19 to TRBJ2-1, with 12 bases aligning to TRBD2. After removal of 5 bases from V and 4 bases from J, the junction contained 6 bases not matched to a gene. This CDR3 comprises 16 residues. In germline, CDR1 is LNHDA, CDR2 SQIVND (reference sequence). CDR3 nucleotide sequence: TGTGCCAGTAGTGCCCGAACTAGCGGGGGGTACAATGAGCAGTTCTTC. It codes for CASSARTSGGYNEQFF. Based on the CDR3 plus reference TRBV19 and TRBJ2-1, the full variable domain is DGGITQSPKYLFRKEGQNVTLSCEQNLNHDAMYWYRQDPGQGLRLIYYSQIVNDFQKGDIAEGYSVSREKKESFPLTVTSAQKNPTAFYLCASSARTSGGYNEQFFGPGTRLTVL.

This chain joins TRBV5-6 and TRBJ2-7; 10 nucleotides align to TRBD1. CDR3 size: 15 residues. Germline V CDR1 and CDR2: SGHDT, YYEEEE. The V gene end was trimmed by 1 base and the J gene end by 4 bases; junction bases not matched to a gene: 5. The CDR3 DNA is TGTGCCAGCAGCTTGCCCGGGACAGGGGCATACGAGCAGTACTTC. Residues: CASSLPGTGAYEQYF.

The J gene is TRBJ2-1, the V gene TRBV4-1, with TRBD1 as a possible D gene (7 bases). Trimming removed 4 bases at V and 4 bases at J, with 17 bases between. The CDR3 totals 16 residues. The germline V gene has CDR1 MGHRA and CDR2 YSYEKL. The CDR3 coding sequence is TGCGCCAGCAGCCGCGGGGACAGATCCATTTACAATGAGCAGTTCTTC. Protein product: CASSRGDRSIYNEQFF.

V usage is TRBV21-1 and J usage is TRBJ1-6. TRBV21-1 is an annotated pseudogene. The CDR3 runs to 18 residues. CDR3 coding DNA: TGTGCCAGCAGCAGCGGTGATTCGAGCGGGAGGGTCGGTTCACCCCTCCACTTT. The encoded protein is CASSSGDSSGRVGSPLHF.

The CDR3 region has the DNA TGCGCCAGCAGCTTGGAGGGGGAAGCAAATCAGCCCCAGCATTTT. This sequence encodes CASSLEGEANQPQHF. This rearrangement joins TRBV5-1 to TRBJ1-5, with D possibly matching TRBD1 (6 bases). The germline gives CDR1 SGHRS, CDR2 YFSETQ. CDR3 length: 15 amino acids. Trimming removed 0 bases at V and 4 bases at J, with 11 bases between.

The chain carries TRBV28 and TRBJ2-7; TRBD2 matches at 12 bases. The germline V gene has CDR1 MDHEN and CDR2 SYDVKM. With 4 bases clipped from V and 2 bases from J, the junction kept 9 bases outside the gene matches. This CDR3 contains 17 residues. CDR3 bases: TGTGCCAGCAGTTCTAGCGGGGGGGCGGTGATACCCTACGAGCAGTACTTC. Protein: CASSSSGGAVIPYEQYF.

The rearrangement uses TRBV6-5 and TRBJ1-6; 8 bases map to TRBD1. Germline lookup yields CDR1 MNHEY and CDR2 SVGAGI. This CDR3 has 15 amino acids. Trimming took 2 bases from V and 7 from J; bases not matched to a gene: 4. The CDR3 loop is CASSYTGGRNSPLHF. CDR3 coding DNA: TGTGCCAGCAGTTACACAGGGGGAAGGAATTCACCCCTCCACTTT.

V and J are TRBV5-1 and TRBJ1-6, with a tentative D call TRBD1 (5 bases). Trimming removed 6 bases at V and 5 bases at J, with 12 bases between. The CDR3 extends over 14 amino acids. The germline V gene encodes CDR1 SGHRS and CDR2 YFSETQ. The CDR3 loop reads CASNSQGDNSPLHF. DNA of the CDR3: TGCGCCAGCAATTCGCAGGGCGATAATTCACCCCTCCACTTT.

The rearrangement links TRBV5-1 to TRBJ1-4, with D possibly TRBD1 on 6 matching bases. This CDR3 region has 14 residues. Trimming left V 5 bases short and J 1 base short, with 9 bases between. CDR1 and CDR2 from the germline V gene are SGHRS and YFSETQ. CDR3 in amino acids: CASSPGVTNEKLFF. CDR3 DNA: TGCGCCAGCAGTCCAGGGGTAACTAATGAAAAACTGTTTTTT.

This clone was observed a single time. This chain joins TRBV6-5 and TRBJ2-5, with 9 positions matching TRBD2. J lost 6 bases, V lost 1 base, and 9 bases had no gene match. The CDR3 covers 16 residues. Germline V gene data show CDR1 as MNHEY and CDR2 as SVGAGI. In nucleotides, the CDR3 is TGTGCCAGCAGTTACTTCTCGGCTAGCGGGATGAAGACCCAGTACTTC. Protein product: CASSYFSASGMKTQYF.

This clone was recorded at least ten times. The gene calls are TRBV11-3 and TRBJ1-3; D ambiguous. V was clipped by 4 bases and J by 2 bases, with 12 bases between them. Germline values: CDR1 SGHNT, CDR2 YENEEA. The CDR3 covers 15 residues. Here the CDR3 reads CASSYKNTPGNTIYF. DNA of the CDR3: TGTGCCAGCAGCTACAAAAACACGCCTGGAAACACCATATATTTT.

The rearrangement joins TRBV7-8 to TRBJ1-4; tentative D call: TRBD1 (5 bases). V shed 0 bases and J shed 8 bases, with 13 bases lying between them. The CDR3 has 15 residues. Germline V CDR1 and CDR2: SGHVS, FQNEAQ. In DNA form, the CDR3 reads TGTGCCAGCAGCTTAGCTGGGGGGAATGGAGAAAAACTGTTTTTT. Encoded protein: CASSLAGGNGEKLFF.

This chain joins TRBV2 and TRBJ2-7, with 7 bases aligning to TRBD1. The germline V gene encodes CDR1 SNHLY and CDR2 FYNNEI. CDR3 length: 13 amino acids. The junction had 8 bases not matched to a gene; V was cut back by 7 bases and J by 5 bases. Written as DNA, the CDR3 is TGTGCCAGCAATCCCTCGCAGGGGGACGAGCAGTACTTC. Protein: CASNPSQGDEQYF.

This chain joins TRBV19 and TRBJ1-4; no firm D call. V lost 9 bases to trimming and J lost 7 bases, with 24 bases between them. This CDR3 region has 16 residues. The germline CDR1 and CDR2 sequences are LNHDA and SQIVND (reference sequence). The chain's CDR3 is CASTPIPGSLGEKLFF. In DNA, the CDR3 is TGTGCCAGCACCCCTATTCCGGGGAGCCTAGGTGAAAAACTGTTTTTT.

The J gene is TRBJ2-7, the V gene TRBV28; 9 nucleotides line up with TRBD1. The CDR3 spans 15 residues. Germline loops: CDR1 MDHEN, CDR2 SYDVKM. V shed 7 bases and J 3 bases; nucleotides not matched to a gene: 10. The CDR3 reads CASTGQGILHYEQYF. CDR3 nucleotide sequence: TGTGCCAGCACCGGACAGGGGATCCTCCACTACGAGCAGTACTTC.